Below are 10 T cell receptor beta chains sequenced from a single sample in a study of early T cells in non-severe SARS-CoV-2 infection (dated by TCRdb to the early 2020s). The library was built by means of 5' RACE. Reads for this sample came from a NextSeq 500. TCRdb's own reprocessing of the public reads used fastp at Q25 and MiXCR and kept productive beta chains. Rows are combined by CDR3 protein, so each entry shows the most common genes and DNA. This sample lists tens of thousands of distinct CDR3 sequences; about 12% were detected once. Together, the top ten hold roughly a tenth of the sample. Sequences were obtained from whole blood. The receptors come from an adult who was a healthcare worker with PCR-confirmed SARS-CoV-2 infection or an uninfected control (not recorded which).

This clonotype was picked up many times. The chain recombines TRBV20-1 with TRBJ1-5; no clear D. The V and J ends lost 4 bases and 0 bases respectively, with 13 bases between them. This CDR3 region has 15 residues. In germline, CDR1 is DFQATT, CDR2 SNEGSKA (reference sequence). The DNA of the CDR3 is TGCAGTGCTATCCAAGTAGGCCCTAGCAATCAGCCCCAGCATTTT. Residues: CSAIQVGPSNQPQHF.

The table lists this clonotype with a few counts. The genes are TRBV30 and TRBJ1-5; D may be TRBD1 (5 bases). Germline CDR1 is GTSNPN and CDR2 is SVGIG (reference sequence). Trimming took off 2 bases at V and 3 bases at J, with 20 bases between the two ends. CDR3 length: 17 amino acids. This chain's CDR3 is CAWSLTSGGENNQPQHF. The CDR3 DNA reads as TGTGCCTGGAGTCTAACCAGCGGGGGAGAAAACAATCAGCCCCAGCATTTT.

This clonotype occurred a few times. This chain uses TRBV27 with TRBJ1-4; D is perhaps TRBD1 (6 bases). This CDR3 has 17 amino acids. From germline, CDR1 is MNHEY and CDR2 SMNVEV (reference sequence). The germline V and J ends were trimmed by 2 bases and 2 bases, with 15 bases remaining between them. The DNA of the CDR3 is TGTGCCAGCAGTTTAGAAGGCGGGGGCTGGACTAATGAAAAACTGTTTTTT. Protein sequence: CASSLEGGGWTNEKLFF.

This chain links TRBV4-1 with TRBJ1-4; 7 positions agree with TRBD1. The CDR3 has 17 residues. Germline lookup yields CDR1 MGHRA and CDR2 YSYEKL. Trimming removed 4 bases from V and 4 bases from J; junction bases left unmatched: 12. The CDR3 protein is CASSPGQRRSHNEKLFF. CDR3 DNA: TGCGCCAGCAGCCCGGGACAGCGACGCTCCCATAATGAAAAACTGTTTTTT.

The CDR3 DNA reads as TGTGCCAGCTCACTGGCCGGGACAGGGGGCAGCGAGCAGTACTTC. Its protein is CASSLAGTGGSEQYF. This rearrangement joins TRBV18 to TRBJ2-7, with 12 bases fitting TRBD1. The V segment lost 4 bases and the J segment 6 bases; nucleotides outside the gene matches: 7. Germline V CDR1 and CDR2: KGHSH, LQKENI. This CDR3 contains 15 residues.

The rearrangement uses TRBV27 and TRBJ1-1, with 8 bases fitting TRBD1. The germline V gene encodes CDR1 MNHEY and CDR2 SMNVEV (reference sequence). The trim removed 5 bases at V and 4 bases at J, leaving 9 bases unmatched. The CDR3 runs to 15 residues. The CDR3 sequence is CASSPGQGPTTEAFF. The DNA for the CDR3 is TGTGCCAGCAGTCCCGGACAGGGCCCGACCACTGAAGCTTTCTTT.

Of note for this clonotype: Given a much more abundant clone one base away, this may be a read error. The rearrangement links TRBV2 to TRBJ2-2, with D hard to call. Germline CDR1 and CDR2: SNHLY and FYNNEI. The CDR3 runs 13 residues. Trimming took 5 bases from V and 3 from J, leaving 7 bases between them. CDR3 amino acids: CASSLGHTGELFF. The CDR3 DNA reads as TGTGCCAGCAGTTTAGGCCACACCGGGGAGCTGTTTTTT.

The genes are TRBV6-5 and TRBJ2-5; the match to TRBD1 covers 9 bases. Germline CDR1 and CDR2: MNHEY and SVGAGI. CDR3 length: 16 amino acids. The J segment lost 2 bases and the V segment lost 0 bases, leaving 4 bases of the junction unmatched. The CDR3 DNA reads TGTGCCAGCAGTTACTCCGGGACAGGGCGGCAAGAGACCCAGTACTTC. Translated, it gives CASSYSGTGRQETQYF.

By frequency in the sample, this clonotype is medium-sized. Here the CDR3 reads CASSLKVLEGDTQYF. CDR3 bases: TGTGCCAGCAGCTTAAAGGTTTTAGAGGGCGATACGCAGTATTTT. The chain carries TRBV7-9 and TRBJ2-3, with D possibly being TRBD2 (5 bases). V was clipped by 2 bases and J by 6 bases, with 15 bases between them. The CDR3 is 15 amino acids. Germline CDR1 SEHNR, CDR2 FQNEAQ (reference sequence).

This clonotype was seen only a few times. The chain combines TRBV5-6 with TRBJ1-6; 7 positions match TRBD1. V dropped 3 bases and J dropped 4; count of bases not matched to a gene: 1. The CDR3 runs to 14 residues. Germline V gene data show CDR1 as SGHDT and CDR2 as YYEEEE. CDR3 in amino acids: CASSYRGYNSPLHF. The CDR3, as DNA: TGTGCCAGCAGCTACAGGGGTTATAATTCACCCCTCCACTTT. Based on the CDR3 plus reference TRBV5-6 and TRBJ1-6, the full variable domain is DAGVTQSPTHLIKTRGQQVTLRCSPKSGHDTVSWYQQALGQGPQFIFQYYEEEERQRGNFPDRFSGHQFPNYSSELNVNALLLGDSALYLCASSYRGYNSPLHFGNGTRLTVT.